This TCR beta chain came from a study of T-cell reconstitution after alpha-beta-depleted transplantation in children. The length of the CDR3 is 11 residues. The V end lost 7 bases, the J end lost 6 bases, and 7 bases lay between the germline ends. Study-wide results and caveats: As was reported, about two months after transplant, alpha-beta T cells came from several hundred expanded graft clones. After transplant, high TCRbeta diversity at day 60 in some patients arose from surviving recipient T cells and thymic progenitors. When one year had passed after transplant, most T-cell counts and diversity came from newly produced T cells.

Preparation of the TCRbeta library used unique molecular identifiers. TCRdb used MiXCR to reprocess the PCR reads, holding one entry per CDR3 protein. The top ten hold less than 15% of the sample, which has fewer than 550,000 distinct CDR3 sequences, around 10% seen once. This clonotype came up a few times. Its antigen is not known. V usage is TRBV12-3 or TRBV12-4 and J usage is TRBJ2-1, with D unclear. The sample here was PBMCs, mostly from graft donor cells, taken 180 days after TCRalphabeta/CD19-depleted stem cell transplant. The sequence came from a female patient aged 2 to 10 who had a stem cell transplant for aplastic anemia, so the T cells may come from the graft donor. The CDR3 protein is CASTWANEQFF. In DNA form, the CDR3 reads TGTGCCAGCACTTGGGCCAATGAGCAGTTCTTC.